This TCR beta chain appears in the sequencing data of a study of blood T cell repertoires in COVID-19. Study context: Samples came from the United States, Italy and Spain, spanning acute and convalescent COVID-19. PBMCs, B-cell-depleted T cells, or T cells were the source of the cDNA or gDNA that made up the material.

Original methodology: Quantification of nucleated cells was approximated via reference gene primer amplification. Sequencing used immunoSEQ multiplex PCR; TCRdb keeps in-frame clones, though not all of them. That table supplies the V and J calls and clone size; D and trimming were determined from the DNA. The sample has around 250,000 clones, approximately 80% seen once; the top ten hold around 1.9%. Per the germline V gene, CDR1 is SEHNR and CDR2 is FQNEAQ (reference sequence). The CDR3 loop spans 13 amino acids. V lost 5 bases to trimming and J lost 11 bases, with 18 bases between them. The sample comprised peripheral blood. The chain couples TRBV7-9 to TRBJ1-1; tentative D call: TRBD1 (6 bases). This TCR came from an elderly woman with acute or convalescent COVID-19. CDR3 nucleotide sequence: TGTGCCAGCAGCCTGGCGGGGGGGCCCGGGGCTTTCTTT. The encoded protein is CASSLAGGPGAFF. Variable domain in full (rest from reference TRBV7-9 and TRBJ1-1): DTGVSQNPRHKITKRGQNVTFRCDPISEHNRLYWYRQTLGQGPEFLTYFQNEAQLEKSRLLSDRFSAERPKGSFSTLEIQRTEQGDSAMYLCASSLAGGPGAFFGQGTRLTVV.